This T cell receptor (beta chain) appears in the sequencing data of a study of blood T cell repertoires in COVID-19. Study context: Researchers got acute and convalescent COVID-19 samples from the United States, Italy and Spain. T cells, B-cell-depleted T cells, or PBMCs provided the cDNA or gDNA that served as material.

The CDR3 is 16 amino acids. Per germline, CDR1 MNHNS and CDR2 SASEGT. The V gene lost 4 bases and the J gene lost 0 bases, with 13 bases spanning the gap. Sequenced by immunoSEQ multiplex PCR; TCRdb stores in-frame clones only, minus some. The profile covers fewer than 300,000 clones, with roughly 91% appearing a single time and 0.99% taken by the ten largest. V and J are TRBV6-1 and TRBJ1-3; maybe TRBD1 (5 bases). This sequence was found in a middle-aged woman who had recovered from COVID-19. Sequencing used peripheral blood. CDR3 loop: CASSAGRGGSGNTIYF. The CDR3, as DNA: TGTGCCAGCAGTGCGGGACGGGGGGGCTCTGGAAACACCATATATTTT.